The clone carrying this T cell receptor beta chain has only one observation. Authors' data handling: Amplification of reference gene primers was used by the study to estimate nucleated cell counts. Profiled with immunoSEQ multiplex PCR; TCRdb holds only in-frame clones, not every one. V and J calls and clone size follow that table, whereas D and trimming were derived from the DNA. Of 150,000 to 200,000 clones listed, roughly 76% are singletons. This sample is drawn from a study of blood T cell repertoires in COVID-19. The wider study: Material from acute and convalescent COVID-19 was sourced from the United States, Italy and Spain. Nucleic acid was either cDNA or gDNA, and it came from T cells, B-cell-depleted T cells, or PBMCs.

The CDR3 sequence is 13 residues long. Per the germline V gene, CDR1 is MDHEN and CDR2 is SYDVKM. V shed 3 bases and J shed 4 bases, with 9 bases lying between them. This sequence was found in a woman aged 80 or older with COVID-19, enrolled during active disease. The rearrangement links TRBV28 to TRBJ1-2; D is ambiguous. The sequenced material came from peripheral blood. CDR3: CASSLKRFYGYTF. The CDR3 bases are TGTGCCAGCAGTTTGAAGCGGTTCTATGGCTACACCTTC.